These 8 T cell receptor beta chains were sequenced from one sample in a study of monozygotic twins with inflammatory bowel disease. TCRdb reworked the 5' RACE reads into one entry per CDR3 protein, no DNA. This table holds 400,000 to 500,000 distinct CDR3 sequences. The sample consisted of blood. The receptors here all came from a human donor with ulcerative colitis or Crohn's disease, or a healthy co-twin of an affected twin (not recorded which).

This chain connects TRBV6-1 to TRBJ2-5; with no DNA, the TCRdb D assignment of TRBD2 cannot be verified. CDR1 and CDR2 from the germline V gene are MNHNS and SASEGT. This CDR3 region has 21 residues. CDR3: CASSEAPSLGLAGGPQETQYF.

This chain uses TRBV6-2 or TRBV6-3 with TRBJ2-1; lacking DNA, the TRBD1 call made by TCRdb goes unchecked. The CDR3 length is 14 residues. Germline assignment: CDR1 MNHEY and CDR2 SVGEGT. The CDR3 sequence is CASNWDRVKNEQFF.

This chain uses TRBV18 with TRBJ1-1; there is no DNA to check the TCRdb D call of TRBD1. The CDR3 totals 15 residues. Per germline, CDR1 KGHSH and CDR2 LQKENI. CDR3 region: CASSHSQGARAEAFF.

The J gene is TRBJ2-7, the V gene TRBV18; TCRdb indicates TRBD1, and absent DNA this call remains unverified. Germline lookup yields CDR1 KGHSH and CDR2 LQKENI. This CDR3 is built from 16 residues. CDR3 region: CASSPQSTGLSEEQYF. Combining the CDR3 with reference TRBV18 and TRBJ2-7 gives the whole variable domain NAGVMQNPRHLVRRRGQEARLRCSPMKGHSHVYWYRQLPEEGLKFMVYLQKENIIDESGMPKERFSAEFPKEGPSILRIQQVVRGDSAAYFCASSPQSTGLSEEQYFGPGTRLTVT.

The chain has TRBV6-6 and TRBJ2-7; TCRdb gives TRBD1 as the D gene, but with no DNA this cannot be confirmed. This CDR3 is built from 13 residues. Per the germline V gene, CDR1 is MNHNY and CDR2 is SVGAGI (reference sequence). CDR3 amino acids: CASSPTGGGEQYF.

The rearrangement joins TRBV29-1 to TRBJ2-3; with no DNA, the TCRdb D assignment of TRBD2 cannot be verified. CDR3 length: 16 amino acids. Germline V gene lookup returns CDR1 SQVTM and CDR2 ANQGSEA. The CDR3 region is CSVCFLAAQVTDTQYF.

CDR3 protein: CASSSGTSGYNEQFF. The chain is built from TRBV5-1 and TRBJ2-1; with no DNA, the TCRdb D assignment of TRBD2 cannot be verified. Germline V gives CDR1 SGHRS, CDR2 YFSETQ. There are 15 residues in the CDR3.

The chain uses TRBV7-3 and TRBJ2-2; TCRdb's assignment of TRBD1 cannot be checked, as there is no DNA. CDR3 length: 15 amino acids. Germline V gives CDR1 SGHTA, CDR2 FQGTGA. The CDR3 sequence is CASSPRGLGAGELFF.